This T cell receptor (beta chain) was obtained from a study of T cells in Graves' hyperthyroidism and ophthalmopathy. The study, taken as a whole, reports: Separation of ophthalmopathy from stable hyperthyroidism was achieved by a 13 V-J model.

In this sample, this clonotype turned up many times. The antigen is not known. CDR3 length: 15 residues. V was pared by 3 bases and J by 5 bases, with 17 bases between. Per germline, CDR1 SGDLS and CDR2 YYNGEE. Researchers took RNA transcripts and amplified the TCR beta CDR3 regions from them. RT-PCR in the first round (using the HTBI primer set) targeted the TCR CDR3. TCRdb re-derived calls from the multiplex PCR reads in MiXCR, one entry per CDR3 protein. The sample carries a few hundred thousand distinct CDR3 sequences, 20% recorded once. The genes are TRBV9 and TRBJ1-1; D is undetermined. Sequenced material: blood. The clonotype originates from a man between 18 and 29 years old with Graves' hyperthyroidism. CDR3 DNA sequence: TGTGCCAGCAGCGAGCCCCCAGCGGACGGAACTGAAGCTTTCTTT. Translated, it gives CASSEPPADGTEAFF.